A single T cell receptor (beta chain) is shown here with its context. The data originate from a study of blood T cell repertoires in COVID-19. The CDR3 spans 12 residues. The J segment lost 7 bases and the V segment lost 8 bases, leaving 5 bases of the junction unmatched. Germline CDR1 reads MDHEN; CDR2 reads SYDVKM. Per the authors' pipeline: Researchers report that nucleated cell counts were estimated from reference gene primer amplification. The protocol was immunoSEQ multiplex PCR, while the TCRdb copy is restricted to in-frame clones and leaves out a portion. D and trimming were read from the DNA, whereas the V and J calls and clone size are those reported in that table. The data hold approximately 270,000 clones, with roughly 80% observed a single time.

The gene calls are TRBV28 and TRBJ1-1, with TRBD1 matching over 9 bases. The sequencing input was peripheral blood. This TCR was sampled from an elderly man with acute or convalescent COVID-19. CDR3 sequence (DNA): TGTGCCAGCTACAGGGGGCTCGGTGAAGCTTTCTTT. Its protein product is CASYRGLGEAFF.